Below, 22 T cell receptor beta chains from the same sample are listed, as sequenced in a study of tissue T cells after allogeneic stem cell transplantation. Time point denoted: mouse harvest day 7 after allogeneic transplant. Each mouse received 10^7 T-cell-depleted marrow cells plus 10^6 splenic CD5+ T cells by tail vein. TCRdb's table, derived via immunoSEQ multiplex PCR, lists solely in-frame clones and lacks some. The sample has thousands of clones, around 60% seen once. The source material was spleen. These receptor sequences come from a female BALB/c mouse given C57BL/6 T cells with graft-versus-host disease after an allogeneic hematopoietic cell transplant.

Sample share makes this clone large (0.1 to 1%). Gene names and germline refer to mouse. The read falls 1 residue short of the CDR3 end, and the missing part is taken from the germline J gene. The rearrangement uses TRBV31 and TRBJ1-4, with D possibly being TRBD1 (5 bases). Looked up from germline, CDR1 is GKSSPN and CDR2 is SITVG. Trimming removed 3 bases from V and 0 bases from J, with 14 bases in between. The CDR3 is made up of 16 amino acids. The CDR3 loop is CAWSPPRQISNERLFF. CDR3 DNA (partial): TGTGCCTGGAGCCCGCCCCGACAGATTTCCAACGAAAGATTATTT.

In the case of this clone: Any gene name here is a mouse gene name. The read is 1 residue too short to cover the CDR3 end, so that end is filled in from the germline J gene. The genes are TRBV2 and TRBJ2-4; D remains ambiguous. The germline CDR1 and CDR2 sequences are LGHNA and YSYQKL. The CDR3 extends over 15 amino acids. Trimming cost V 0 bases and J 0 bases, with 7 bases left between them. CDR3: CASSQDQISQNTLYF. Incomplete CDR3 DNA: TGTGCCAGCAGCCAAGATCAGATTAGTCAAAACACCTTGTAC.

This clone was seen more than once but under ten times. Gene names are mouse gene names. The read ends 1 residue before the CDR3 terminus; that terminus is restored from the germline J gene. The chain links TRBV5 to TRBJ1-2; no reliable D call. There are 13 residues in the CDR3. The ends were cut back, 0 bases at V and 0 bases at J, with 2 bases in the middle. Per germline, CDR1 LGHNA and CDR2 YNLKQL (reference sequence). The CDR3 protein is CASSQDSNSDYTF. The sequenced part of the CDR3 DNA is TGTGCCAGCAGCCAAGACTCAAACTCCGACTACACC.

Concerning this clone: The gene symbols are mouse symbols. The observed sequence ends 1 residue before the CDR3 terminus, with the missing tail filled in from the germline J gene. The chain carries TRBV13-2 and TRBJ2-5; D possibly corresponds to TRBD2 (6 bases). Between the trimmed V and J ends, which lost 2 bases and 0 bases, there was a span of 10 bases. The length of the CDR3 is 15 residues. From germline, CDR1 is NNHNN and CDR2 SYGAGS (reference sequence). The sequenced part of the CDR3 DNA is TGTGCCAGCGGTGAGCTGGGACTTAACCAAGACACCCAGTAC. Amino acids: CASGELGLNQDTQY. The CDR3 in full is CASGELGLNQDTQYF.

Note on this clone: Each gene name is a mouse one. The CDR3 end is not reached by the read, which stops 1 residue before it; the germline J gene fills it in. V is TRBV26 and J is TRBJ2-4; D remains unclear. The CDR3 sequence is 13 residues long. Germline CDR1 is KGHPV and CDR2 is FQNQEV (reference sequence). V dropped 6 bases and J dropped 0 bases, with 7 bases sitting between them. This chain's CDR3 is CASSLSSQNTLYF. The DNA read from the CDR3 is TGTGCCAGCAGCCTATCTAGTCAAAACACCTTGTAC.

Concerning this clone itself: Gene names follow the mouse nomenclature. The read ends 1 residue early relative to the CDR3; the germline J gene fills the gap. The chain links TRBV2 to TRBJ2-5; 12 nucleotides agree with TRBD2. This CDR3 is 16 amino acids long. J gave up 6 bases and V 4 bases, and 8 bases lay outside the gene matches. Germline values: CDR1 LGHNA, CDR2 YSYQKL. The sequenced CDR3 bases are TGTGCCAGCAGCCCTTCGACTGGGGGGGCGCTGGACACCCAGTAC. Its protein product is CASSPSTGGALDTQY. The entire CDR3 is CASSPSTGGALDTQYF.

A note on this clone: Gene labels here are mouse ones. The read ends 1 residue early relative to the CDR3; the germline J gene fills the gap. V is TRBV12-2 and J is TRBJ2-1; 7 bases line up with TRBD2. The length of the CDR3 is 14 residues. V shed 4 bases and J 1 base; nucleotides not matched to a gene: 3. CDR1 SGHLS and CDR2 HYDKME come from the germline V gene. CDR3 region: CASSRGGNYAEQFF. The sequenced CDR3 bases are TGTGCCAGCTCCCGGGGGGGGAACTATGCTGAGCAGTTC.

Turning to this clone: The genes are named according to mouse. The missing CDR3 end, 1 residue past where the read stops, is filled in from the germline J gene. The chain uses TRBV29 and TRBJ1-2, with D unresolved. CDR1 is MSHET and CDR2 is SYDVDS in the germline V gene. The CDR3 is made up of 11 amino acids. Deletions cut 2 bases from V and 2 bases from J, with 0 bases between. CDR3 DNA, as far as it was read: TGTGCTAGCAGTTTAAACTCCGACTACACC. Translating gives CASSLNSDYT. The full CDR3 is CASSLNSDYTF.

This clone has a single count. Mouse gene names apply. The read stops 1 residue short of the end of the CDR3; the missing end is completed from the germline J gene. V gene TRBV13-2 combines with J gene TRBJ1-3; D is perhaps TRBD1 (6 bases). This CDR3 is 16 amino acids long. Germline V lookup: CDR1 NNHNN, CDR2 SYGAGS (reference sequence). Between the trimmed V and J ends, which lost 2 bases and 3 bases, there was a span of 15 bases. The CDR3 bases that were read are TGTGCCAGCGGTGAAGGGACACCCCTTCTTGGAAATACGCTCTAT. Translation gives CASGEGTPLLGNTLY. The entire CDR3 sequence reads CASGEGTPLLGNTLYF.

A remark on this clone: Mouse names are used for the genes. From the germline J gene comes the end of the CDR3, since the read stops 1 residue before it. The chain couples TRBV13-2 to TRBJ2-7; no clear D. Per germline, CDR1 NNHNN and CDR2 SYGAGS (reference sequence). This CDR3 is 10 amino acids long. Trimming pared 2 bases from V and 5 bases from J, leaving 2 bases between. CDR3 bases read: TGTGCCAGCGGTGACCATGAACAGTAC. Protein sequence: CASGDHEQY. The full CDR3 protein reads CASGDHEQYF.

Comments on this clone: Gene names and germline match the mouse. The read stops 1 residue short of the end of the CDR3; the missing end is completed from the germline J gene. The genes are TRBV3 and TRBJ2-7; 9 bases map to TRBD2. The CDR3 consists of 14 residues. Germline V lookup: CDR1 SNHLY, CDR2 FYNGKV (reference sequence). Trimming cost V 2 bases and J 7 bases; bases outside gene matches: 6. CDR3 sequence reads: CASSLQAWGGEQYF. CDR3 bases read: TGTGCCAGCAGCTTACAGGCCTGGGGGGGAGAACAGTAC.

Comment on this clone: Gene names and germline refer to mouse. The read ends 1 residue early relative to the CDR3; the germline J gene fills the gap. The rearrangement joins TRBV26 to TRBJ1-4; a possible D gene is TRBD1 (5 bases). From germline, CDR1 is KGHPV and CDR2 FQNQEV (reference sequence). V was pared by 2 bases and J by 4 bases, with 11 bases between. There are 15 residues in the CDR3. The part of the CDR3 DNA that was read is TGTGCCAGCAGTCTGGTATGGGGGGGCAACGAAAGATTATTT. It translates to CASSLVWGGNERLF. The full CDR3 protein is CASSLVWGGNERLFF. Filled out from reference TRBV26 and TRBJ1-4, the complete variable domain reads NSKVIQTPRYLVKGQGQKAKMRCIPEKGHPVVFWYQQNKNNEFKFLINFQNQEVLQQIDMTEKRFSAECPSNSPCSLEIQSSEAGDSALYLCASSLVWGGNERLFFGHGTKLSVL.

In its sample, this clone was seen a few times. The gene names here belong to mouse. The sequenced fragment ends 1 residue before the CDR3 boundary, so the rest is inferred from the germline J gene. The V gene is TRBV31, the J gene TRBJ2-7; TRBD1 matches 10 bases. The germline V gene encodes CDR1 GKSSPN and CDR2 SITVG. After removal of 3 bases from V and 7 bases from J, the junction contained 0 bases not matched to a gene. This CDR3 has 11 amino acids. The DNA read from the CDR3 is TGTGCCTGGAGGGACAGGGGGGAACAGTAC. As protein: CAWRDRGEQY. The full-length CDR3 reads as CAWRDRGEQYF.

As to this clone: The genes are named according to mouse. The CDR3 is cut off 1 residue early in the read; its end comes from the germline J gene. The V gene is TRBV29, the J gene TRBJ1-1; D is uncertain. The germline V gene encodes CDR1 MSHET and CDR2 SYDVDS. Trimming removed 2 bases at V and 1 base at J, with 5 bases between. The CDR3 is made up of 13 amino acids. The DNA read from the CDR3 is TGTGCTAGCAGTTTACCAGGGAACACAGAAGTCTTC. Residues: CASSLPGNTEVF. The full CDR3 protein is CASSLPGNTEVFF.

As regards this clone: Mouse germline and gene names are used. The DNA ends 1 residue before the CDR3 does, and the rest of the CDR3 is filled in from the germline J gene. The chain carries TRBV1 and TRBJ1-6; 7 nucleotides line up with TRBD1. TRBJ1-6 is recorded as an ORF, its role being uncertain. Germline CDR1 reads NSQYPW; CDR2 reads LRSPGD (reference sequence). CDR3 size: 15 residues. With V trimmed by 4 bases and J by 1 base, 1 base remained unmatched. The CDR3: CTCSGGQSYNSPLYF. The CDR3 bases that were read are TGCACCTGCAGTGGGGGACAGTCCTATAATTCGCCCCTCTAC.

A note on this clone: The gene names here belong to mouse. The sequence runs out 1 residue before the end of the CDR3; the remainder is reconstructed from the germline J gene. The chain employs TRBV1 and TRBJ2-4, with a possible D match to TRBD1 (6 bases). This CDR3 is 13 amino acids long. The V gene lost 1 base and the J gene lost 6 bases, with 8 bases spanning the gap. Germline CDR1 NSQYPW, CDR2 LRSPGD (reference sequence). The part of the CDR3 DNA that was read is TGCACCTGCAGTGCAGCAGGGGAGAACACCTTGTAC. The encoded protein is CTCSAAGENTLY. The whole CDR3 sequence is CTCSAAGENTLYF.

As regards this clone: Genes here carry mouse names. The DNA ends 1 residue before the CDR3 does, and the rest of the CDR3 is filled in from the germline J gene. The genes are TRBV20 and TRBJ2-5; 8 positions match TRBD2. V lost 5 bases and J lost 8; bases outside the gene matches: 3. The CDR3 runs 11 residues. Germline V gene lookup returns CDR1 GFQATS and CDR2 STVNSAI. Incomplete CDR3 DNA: TGTGGTGCTCGACTGGGGTTCACCCAGTAC. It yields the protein CGARLGFTQY. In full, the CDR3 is CGARLGFTQYF.

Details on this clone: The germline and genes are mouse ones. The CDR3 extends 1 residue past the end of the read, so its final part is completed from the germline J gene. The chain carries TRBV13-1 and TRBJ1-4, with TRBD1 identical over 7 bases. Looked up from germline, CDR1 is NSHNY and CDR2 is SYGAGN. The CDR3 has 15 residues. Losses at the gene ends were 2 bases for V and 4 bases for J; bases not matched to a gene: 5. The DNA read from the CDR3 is TGTGCCAGCAGTGAGGGGGACAGAAACAACGAAAGATTATTT. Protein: CASSEGDRNNERLF. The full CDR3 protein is CASSEGDRNNERLFF.

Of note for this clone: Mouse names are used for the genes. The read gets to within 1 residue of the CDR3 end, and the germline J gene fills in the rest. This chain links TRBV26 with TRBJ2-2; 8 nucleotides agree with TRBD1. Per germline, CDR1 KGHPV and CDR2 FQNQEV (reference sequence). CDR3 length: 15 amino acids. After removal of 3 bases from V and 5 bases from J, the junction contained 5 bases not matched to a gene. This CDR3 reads CASSLRTGWTGQLYF. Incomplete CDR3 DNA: TGTGCCAGCAGTCTTAGGACAGGGTGGACCGGGCAGCTCTAC.

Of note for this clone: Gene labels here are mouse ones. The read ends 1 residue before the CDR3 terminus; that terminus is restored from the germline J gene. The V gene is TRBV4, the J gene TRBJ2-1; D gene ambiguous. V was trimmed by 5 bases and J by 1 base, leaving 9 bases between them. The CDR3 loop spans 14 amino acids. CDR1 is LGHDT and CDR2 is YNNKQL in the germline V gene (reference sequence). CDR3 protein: CASSPRQNYAEQFF. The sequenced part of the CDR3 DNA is TGTGCCAGCAGCCCCCGCCAAAACTATGCTGAGCAGTTC.

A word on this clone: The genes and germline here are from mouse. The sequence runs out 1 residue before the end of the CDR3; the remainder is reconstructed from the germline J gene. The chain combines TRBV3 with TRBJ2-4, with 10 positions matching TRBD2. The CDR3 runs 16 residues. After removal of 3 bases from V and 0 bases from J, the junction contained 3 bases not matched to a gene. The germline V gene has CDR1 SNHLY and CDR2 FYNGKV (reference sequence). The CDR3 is CASSFGLGASQNTLYF. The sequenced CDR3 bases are TGTGCCAGCAGCTTTGGACTGGGGGCTAGTCAAAACACCTTGTAC.

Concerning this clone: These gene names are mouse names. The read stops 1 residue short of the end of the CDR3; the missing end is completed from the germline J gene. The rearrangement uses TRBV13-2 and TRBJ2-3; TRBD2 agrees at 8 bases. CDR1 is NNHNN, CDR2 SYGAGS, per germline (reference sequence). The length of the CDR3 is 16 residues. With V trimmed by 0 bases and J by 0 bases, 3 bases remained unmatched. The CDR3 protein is CASGDGWGGSAETLYF. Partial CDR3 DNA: TGTGCCAGCGGTGATGGTTGGGGGGGTAGTGCAGAAACGCTGTAT.